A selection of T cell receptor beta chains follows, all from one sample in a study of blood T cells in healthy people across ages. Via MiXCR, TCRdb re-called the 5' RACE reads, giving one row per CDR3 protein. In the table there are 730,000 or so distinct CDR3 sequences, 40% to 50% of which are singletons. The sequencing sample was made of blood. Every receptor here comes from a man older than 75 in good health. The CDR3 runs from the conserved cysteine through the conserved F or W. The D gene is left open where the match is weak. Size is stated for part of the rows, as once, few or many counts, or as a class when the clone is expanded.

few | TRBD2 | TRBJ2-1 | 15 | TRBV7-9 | CASSWTSGRLGEQFF | TGTGCCAGCAGCTGGACTAGCGGGAGGTTGGGTGAGCAGTTCTTC
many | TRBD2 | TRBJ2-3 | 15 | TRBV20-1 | CSASRTSGYTDTQYF | TGCAGTGCTAGTAGAACTAGCGGGTACACAGATACGCAGTATTTT
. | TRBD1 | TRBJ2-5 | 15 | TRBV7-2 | CASTNSGTGKETQYF | TGTGCCAGCACCAATTCTGGGACAGGGAAAGAGACCCAGTACTTC
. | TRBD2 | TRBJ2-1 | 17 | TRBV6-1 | CAAQGKLGGRALNEQFF | TGTGCCGCACAGGGGAAATTGGGCGGGAGGGCCTTGAATGAGCAGTTCTTC
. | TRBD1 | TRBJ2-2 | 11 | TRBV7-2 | CASTLDRALFF | TGTGCCAGCACCCTTGACAGGGCCCTGTTTTTT
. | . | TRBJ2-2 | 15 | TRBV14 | CASSQWTDGTGELFF | TGTGCCAGCAGCCAATGGACAGATGGGACCGGGGAGCTGTTTTTT
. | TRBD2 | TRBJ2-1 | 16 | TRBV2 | CASRPRTSGGANEQFF | TGTGCCAGCAGGCCTAGAACTAGCGGGGGGGCCAATGAGCAGTTCTTC
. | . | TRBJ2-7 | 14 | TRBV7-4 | CASSPHCVSHEQYF | TGTGCCAGCAGCCCCCATTGTGTCTCGCACGAGCAGTACTTC
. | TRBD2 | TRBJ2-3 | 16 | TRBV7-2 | CASSQLLGGGTDTQYF | TGTGCCAGCAGCCAACTACTTGGGGGGGGCACAGATACGCAGTATTTT
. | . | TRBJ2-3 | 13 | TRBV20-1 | CSASQGVPDTQYF | TGCAGTGCTAGTCAAGGGGTTCCAGATACGCAGTATTTT
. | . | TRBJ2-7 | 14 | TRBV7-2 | CASSLANSNNEQYF | TGTGCCAGCAGCTTAGCGAACTCCAACAATGAGCAGTACTTC
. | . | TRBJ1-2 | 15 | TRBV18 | CASSPKSNKNYGYTF | TGTGCCAGCTCACCAAAATCGAACAAGAACTATGGCTACACCTTC
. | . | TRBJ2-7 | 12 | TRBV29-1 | CSVAGASYEQYF | TGCAGCGTTGCAGGGGCCTCCTACGAGCAGTACTTC
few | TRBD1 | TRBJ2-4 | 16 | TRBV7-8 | CASSIQGAQEKNIQYF | TGTGCCAGCAGTATACAGGGGGCTCAGGAGAAAAACATTCAGTACTTC
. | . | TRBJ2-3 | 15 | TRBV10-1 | CASSEVPTGTDTQYF | TGCGCCAGCAGTGAAGTCCCTACAGGCACAGATACGCAGTATTTT
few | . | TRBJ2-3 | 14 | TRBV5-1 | CASSLAREEDTQYF | TGCGCCAGCAGCTTGGCCCGAGAGGAAGATACGCAGTATTTT
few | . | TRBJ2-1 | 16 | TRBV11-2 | CASSLDRARGSNEQFF | TGTGCCAGCAGCTTAGACAGGGCTAGAGGGAGCAATGAGCAGTTCTTC
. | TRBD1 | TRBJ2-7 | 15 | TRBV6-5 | CASSRFGTGVYEQYF | TGTGCCAGCAGCCGATTCGGGACAGGGGTCTACGAGCAGTACTTC
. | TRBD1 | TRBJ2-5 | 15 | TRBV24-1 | CATSGGDRGRGEQYF | TGTGCCACCAGTGGCGGTGACAGGGGGCGCGGGGAGCAGTACTTC
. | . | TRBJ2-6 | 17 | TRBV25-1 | CASSDNNREPGANVLTF | TGCGCCAGCAGTGACAATAACAGGGAACCTGGGGCCAACGTCCTGACTTTC
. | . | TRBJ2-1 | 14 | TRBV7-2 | CASSLEGRANEQFF | TGTGCCAGCAGCTTAGAGGGCAGGGCGAATGAGCAGTTCTTC
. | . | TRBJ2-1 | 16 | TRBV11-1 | CASSFDRLALYNEQFF | TGTGCCAGCAGCTTTGACAGGCTCGCTTTGTACAATGAGCAGTTCTTC
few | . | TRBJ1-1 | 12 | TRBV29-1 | CSANRDNTEAFF | TGCAGCGCGAACAGGGATAACACTGAAGCTTTCTTT
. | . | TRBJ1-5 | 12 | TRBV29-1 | CSASDGNQPQHF | TGCAGCGCCTCGGACGGGAATCAGCCCCAGCATTTT
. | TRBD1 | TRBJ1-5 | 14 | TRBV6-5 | CASSSDRGLQPQHF | TGTGCCAGCAGTTCCGACAGGGGGCTTCAGCCCCAGCATTTT